These 17 T cell receptor beta chains share one sample of origin, sequenced in a study of Ad26.COV2.S vaccination and SARS-CoV-2 variants. TCRdb's copy holds only in-frame clones and misses some; the assay was immunoSEQ multiplex PCR. The data contain 360,000 or so clones, approximately 89% of them singletons. The treatment: roughly 19 received Ad26.COV2.S at low or high dose, single or two shots; 5 received placebo; per-sample allocation not given. Sampling took place 63 days after the first vaccine or placebo injection. Sequences were derived from peripheral blood, sampled in a trial of Ad26.COV2.S vaccine versus placebo. These receptors originate from a person between 18 and 65 years old who received the Ad26.COV2.S COVID-19 vaccine or a placebo.

The chain is built from TRBV19 and TRBJ1-2; D perhaps matches TRBD1 (5 bases). Germline V gene lookup returns CDR1 LNHDA and CDR2 SQIVND (reference sequence). This CDR3 is 16 amino acids long. Trimming removed 7 bases from V and 0 bases from J, with 18 bases in between. CDR3 residues: CASTFAGTGPNYGYTF. CDR3 DNA: TGTGCCAGTACCTTCGCTGGCACAGGCCCTAACTATGGCTACACCTTC. The entire variable domain, with the rest obtained from reference TRBV19 and TRBJ1-2, is as follows: DGGITQSPKYLFRKEGQNVTLSCEQNLNHDAMYWYRQDPGQGLRLIYYSQIVNDFQKGDIAEGYSVSREKKESFPLTVTSAQKNPTAFYLCASTFAGTGPNYGYTFGSGTRLTVV.

The chain recombines TRBV28 with TRBJ2-1; D is uncertain. The CDR3 consists of 11 residues. Germline-derived CDR1 and CDR2 are MDHEN and SYDVKM. Trimming took 2 bases from V and 9 from J, leaving 5 bases between them. CDR3 DNA sequence: TGTGCCAGCAGTTTAAACGTTGAGCAGTTCTTC. It is translated as CASSLNVEQFF.

The chain has TRBV18 and TRBJ1-2; D gene ambiguous. Trimming removed 0 bases at V and 5 bases at J, with 13 bases between. The CDR3 is made up of 15 amino acids. Per the germline V gene, CDR1 is KGHSH and CDR2 is LQKENI. The CDR3 DNA is TGTGCCAGCTCACCACCGATTAAACAGTCTTATGGCTACACCTTC. Translation: CASSPPIKQSYGYTF.

V usage is TRBV3-1 (or the pseudogene TRBV3-2) and J usage is TRBJ2-5; TRBD2 matches at 8 bases. Trimming cost V 0 bases and J 4 bases; bases outside gene matches: 16. The CDR3 totals 19 residues. Germline V gives CDR1 LGHDT, CDR2 YNNKEL (reference sequence). In DNA, the CDR3 is TGTGCCAGCAGCCAAGATATCTTGTTGGCGGGAGGTCCCCGAGAGACCCAGTACTTC. Translated, it gives CASSQDILLAGGPRETQYF.

V is TRBV7-8 and J is TRBJ2-7; no clear D. The CDR3 is made up of 14 amino acids. Germline assignment: CDR1 SGHVS and CDR2 FQNEAQ. V lost 4 bases and J 2 bases, leaving 12 bases between the germline ends. The chain's CDR3 is CASSSVRAPYEQYF. CDR3 DNA: TGTGCCAGCAGCTCCGTACGGGCACCCTACGAGCAGTACTTC.

The chain links TRBV6-6 to TRBJ2-5, with a weak D call TRBD2 (7 bases). The CDR3 spans 15 residues. The V end was cut by 6 bases, the J end by 5 bases, with 19 bases between. In germline, CDR1 is MNHNY, CDR2 SVGAGI (reference sequence). The CDR3 reads CASSPRAGAMETQYF. The CDR3 coding sequence is TGTGCCAGCAGCCCTAGGGCGGGGGCCATGGAGACCCAGTACTTC.

In DNA form, the CDR3 reads TGCGCCAGCAAATCGGTCGGTCTAGTGGGCACAGATACGCAGTATTTT. Residues: CASKSVGLVGTDTQYF. V is TRBV5-1 and J is TRBJ2-3; D uncertain. Germline lookup yields CDR1 SGHRS and CDR2 YFSETQ. CDR3 length equals 16 residues. Trimming pared 6 bases from V and 1 base from J, leaving 18 bases between.

This chain links TRBV9 with TRBJ2-5; TRBD2 matches 8 bases. Looked up from germline, CDR1 is SGDLS and CDR2 is YYNGEE. V trimming: 1 base; J trimming: 1 base; junction bases outside the gene matches: 12. The CDR3 covers 18 residues. CDR3: CASSVSAGGAGTQETQYF. CDR3 nucleotides: TGTGCCAGCAGCGTATCGGCGGGAGGAGCGGGTACCCAAGAGACCCAGTACTTC. The full variable domain, its missing parts supplied by reference TRBV9 and TRBJ2-5, is DSGVTQTPKHLITATGQRVTLRCSPRSGDLSVYWYQQSLDQGLQFLIQYYNGEERAKGNILERFSAQQFPDLHSELNLSSLELGDSALYFCASSVSAGGAGTQETQYFGPGTRLLVL.

The rearrangement uses TRBV28 and TRBJ2-1; the match to TRBD2 covers 14 bases. The germline gives CDR1 MDHEN, CDR2 SYDVKM. The CDR3 is 15 residues long. Unmatched junction bases numbered 9, after V lost 6 bases and J lost 11 bases. CDR3 loop: CASSTGTSGSGKQFF. CDR3 nucleotide sequence: TGTGCCAGCAGCACCGGGACTAGCGGGAGCGGGAAGCAGTTCTTC. Supplemented by reference TRBV28 and TRBJ2-1, the full variable domain reads DVKVTQSSRYLVKRTGEKVFLECVQDMDHENMFWYRQDPGLGLRLIYFSYDVKMKEKGDIPEGYSVSREKKERFSLILESASTNQTSMYLCASSTGTSGSGKQFFGPGTRLTVL.

The chain uses TRBV7-8 and TRBJ2-1; 8 nucleotides match TRBD1. The V gene's germline CDR1 is SGHVS and CDR2 FQNEAQ. V gave up 1 base and J gave up 0 bases; unmatched junction bases: 14. This CDR3 is 20 amino acids long. This CDR3 is CASSLGDRGASVSSYNEQFF. As DNA, the CDR3 is TGTGCCAGCAGCTTAGGAGACAGGGGCGCTAGCGTCAGCTCCTACAATGAGCAGTTCTTC.

The chain links TRBV24-1 to TRBJ2-1, with D maybe TRBD2 (6 bases). This CDR3 region has 13 residues. V dropped 1 base and J dropped 7 bases, with 7 bases sitting between them. Germline CDR1 KGHDR, CDR2 SFDVKD. CDR3 loop: CATSDFAGNEQFF. The DNA for the CDR3 is TGTGCCACCAGTGATTTTGCGGGGAATGAGCAGTTCTTC.

This clone was observed once. The chain uses TRBV19 and TRBJ1-1, with D tentatively TRBD1 (5 bases). The V gene lost 5 bases and the J gene lost 6 bases, with 13 bases spanning the gap. Germline V gene sequence: CDR1 LNHDA, CDR2 SQIVND (reference sequence). This CDR3 spans 13 amino acids. The CDR3 protein is CASSLQGLAEAFF. In nucleotides, the CDR3 is TGTGCCAGTAGTCTCCAGGGTCTTGCTGAAGCTTTCTTT.

This chain connects TRBV11-3 to TRBJ2-7; possibly TRBD1 or TRBD2 for D (5 bases each). This CDR3 has 14 amino acids. The germline gives CDR1 SGHNT, CDR2 YENEEA. V lost 3 bases and J lost 3, with 12 bases in between. CDR3 amino acids: CASSLRGSHYEQYF. The CDR3 nucleotides read TGTGCCAGCAGCTTGAGGGGCTCCCACTACGAGCAGTACTTC.

CDR3 residues: CASSQSDRTGQGSETQYF. Written as DNA, the CDR3 is TGCGCCAGCAGTCAATCGGATAGGACAGGCCAAGGTTCGGAGACCCAGTACTTC. The chain recombines TRBV23-1 with TRBJ2-5, with 7 positions matching TRBD1. TRBV23-1 is an ORF for which the function is uncertain. Unmatched junction bases numbered 15, after V lost 0 bases and J lost 5 bases. CDR3 length equals 18 residues.

This chain links TRBV4-2 with TRBJ1-1; D is possibly TRBD1 (5 bases). The CDR3 runs 14 residues. Between the trimmed V and J ends, which lost 4 bases and 1 base, there was a span of 10 bases. Germline CDR1 reads LGHNA; CDR2 reads YNFKEQ. The CDR3: CASSLGVENTEAFF. DNA of the CDR3: TGTGCCAGCAGCCTGGGGGTGGAGAACACTGAAGCTTTCTTT.

The genes are TRBV6-2 or TRBV6-3 and TRBJ1-1; a possible D gene is TRBD1 (6 bases). V was shortened by 2 bases and J by 2 bases, with 18 bases between the two germline ends. This CDR3 contains 17 residues. Germline values: CDR1 MNHEY, CDR2 SVGEGT. The CDR3 DNA is TGTGCCAGCAGTTACACCCTCAGAGGGACACGAAACACTGAAGCTTTCTTT. Protein product: CASSYTLRGTRNTEAFF.

This chain uses TRBV5-6 with TRBJ2-7, with 7 bases aligning to TRBD1. Trimming at V came to 3 bases and at J to 4 bases, leaving 10 bases not matched to a gene. Germline loops: CDR1 SGHDT, CDR2 YYEEEE. This CDR3 contains 15 residues. DNA for the CDR3: TGTGCCAGCAGCTGCCCTAGACAGGGAGCATACGAGCAGTACTTC. Encoded protein: CASSCPRQGAYEQYF. Together with reference TRBV5-6 and TRBJ2-7, the CDR3 gives the full variable domain: DAGVTQSPTHLIKTRGQQVTLRCSPKSGHDTVSWYQQALGQGPQFIFQYYEEEERQRGNFPDRFSGHQFPNYSSELNVNALLLGDSALYLCASSCPRQGAYEQYFGPGTRLTVT.